The subject of this entry is one T cell receptor (beta chain). The CDR3 consists of 15 residues. Germline assignment: CDR1 SGHRS and CDR2 YFSETQ. With 0 bases removed from V and 5 bases from J, the gap between germline ends came to 11 bases. Measured with immunoSEQ multiplex PCR; TCRdb has only the in-frame clones, and not every one. The sample lists about 70,000 clones; 65% to 90% were seen once. The record originates from a study of blood T cell repertoires in COVID-19. The sequenced sample consisted of peripheral blood. This rearrangement joins TRBV5-1 to TRBJ1-4, with D maybe TRBD1 (6 bases). The sequence derives from a woman aged 55-75 years with acute or convalescent COVID-19. This CDR3 is CASSLVGGENEKLFF. The CDR3 DNA is TGCGCCAGCAGCTTGGTAGGGGGGGAGAATGAAAAACTGTTTTTT. Variable domain in full (rest from reference TRBV5-1 and TRBJ1-4): KAGVTQTPRYLIKTRGQQVTLSCSPISGHRSVSWYQQTPGQGLQFLFEYFSETQRNKGNFPGRFSGRQFSNSRSEMNVSTLELGDSALYLCASSLVGGENEKLFFGSGTQLSVL.